This record concerns one T cell receptor beta chain sequence. The record originates from a study of blood T cell repertoires in COVID-19. Study at large: Acute-phase and convalescent COVID-19 samples originated in the United States, Italy and Spain. Nucleic acid was either cDNA or gDNA, and it came from T cells, B-cell-depleted T cells, or PBMCs.

Authors' methods: Reference gene primer amplification gave estimated nucleated cell counts. Produced via immunoSEQ multiplex PCR; TCRdb's table is partial and in-frame only. That table furnishes V, J and clone size, whereas the DNA furnished D and trimming. The repertoire holds under 200,000 clones, with 65% to 90% as singletons. The material sequenced was peripheral blood. This TCR was recovered from a man in his 60s with acute or convalescent COVID-19.

The CDR3 DNA follows: TGTGCCAGCAGCTTATCCAGGGTGAGCAATCAGCCCCAGCATTTT. Its protein is CASSLSRVSNQPQHF. V is TRBV7-2 and J is TRBJ1-5, with a possible D match to TRBD1 (5 bases). V gave up 2 bases and J gave up 1 base, with 9 bases separating them. The germline gives CDR1 SGHTA, CDR2 FQGNSA. This CDR3 contains 15 residues.